One and the same sample provided the 2 T cell receptor beta chains below, sequenced in a study of human T cells and chemical hapten exposure. Documented time point: healthy volunteer bleed at 6 weeks. Unfractionated whole blood yielded total RNA. One entry per CDR3 protein results from TCRdb running MiXCR on the RACE reads. The sample shows approximately 59,000 distinct CDR3 sequences, about 6% of them seen only once. Material: whole blood. The receptors stem from a female donor in good health. Some clones in this sample may be carry-over from other donors' samples.

Regarding this clonotype: This may stem from a read error, because a much larger clone lies one nucleotide away. The V call is TRBV28, the J call TRBJ2-7; TRBD1 matches 7 bases. Germline V gene data show CDR1 as MDHEN and CDR2 as SYDVKM. This CDR3 has 15 amino acids. The ends lost 5 bases at V and 5 bases at J; junction bases unmatched: 12. CDR3 loop: CASSIWDSALNEQYF. CDR3 DNA: TGTGCCAGCAGTATCTGGGACAGCGCTTTGAACGAGCAGTACTTC.

V gene TRBV7-2 combines with J gene TRBJ2-4; D not resolved. The V and J ends lost 5 bases and 4 bases respectively, with 6 bases between them. The CDR3 has 12 residues. Per germline, CDR1 SGHTA and CDR2 FQGNSA. The CDR3 DNA is TGTGCCAGCAGCCCTCAAAAAAACATTCAGTACTTC. Amino acids: CASSPQKNIQYF. Full variable domain (missing parts from reference TRBV7-2 and TRBJ2-4): GAGVSQSPSNKVTEKGKDVELRCDPISGHTALYWYRQSLGQGLEFLIYFQGNSAPDKSGLPSDRFSAERTGGSVSTLTIQRTQQEDSAVYLCASSPQKNIQYFGAGTRLSVL.